The T cell receptor beta chain under discussion was sequenced for a study of blood T cell repertoires in COVID-19. Per the original data handling: Nucleated cell number was recorded as an estimate derived from reference gene primer amplification. Libraries were prepared by immunoSEQ multiplex PCR; TCRdb keeps only in-frame clonotypes and omits some of them. Clone size and V and J calls were adopted from that table, with D and trimming inferred from the DNA. Among over 150,000 clones listed, approximately 85% were seen once. Adults between roughly 18 and 89 years of age took part from fewer than 30 US areas. Participant-given clinical history determined each cohort assignment. CDR1 GTSNPN and CDR2 SVGIG come from the germline V gene (reference sequence). This CDR3 spans 14 amino acids. V lost 2 bases to trimming and J lost 7 bases, with 17 bases between them.

The chain carries TRBV30 and TRBJ1-1; a possible D gene is TRBD1 (6 bases). The sequence came from a man between 35 and 55 years old who had recovered from COVID-19. Sequencing was performed on PBMCs or T cells enriched from blood (not recorded which). CDR3 region: CAWSTDRRQDEAFF. The CDR3 nucleotides read TGTGCCTGGAGTACCGACCGTCGACAGGATGAAGCTTTCTTT.